In its sample, the clone carrying this T cell receptor (beta chain) was seen many times. The sample comes from a study of identical twins. V shed 2 bases, J shed 5 bases, and the junction held 7 bases outside the gene matches. CDR1 and CDR2 (germline): SGHRS, YFSETQ. The length of the CDR3 is 15 residues. One entry per CDR3 protein, called by TCRdb with MiXCR from the 5' RACE reads. The sample comprises 450,000 to 650,000 distinct CDR3 sequences, 7.5% to 10% of which are singletons, and 3% rests with the top ten. The same data also contributed to another study, on yellow fever vaccine responses in identical twins.

The TCR comes from a woman aged 18-29 years in good health. Sequenced sample: PBMCs. The chain has TRBV5-1 and TRBJ2-7; 10 bases are shared with TRBD1. The CDR3, as DNA: TGCGCCAGCAGCTTAAGGCTGGGACAGGGGAACGAGCAGTACTTC. Protein sequence: CASSLRLGQGNEQYF.